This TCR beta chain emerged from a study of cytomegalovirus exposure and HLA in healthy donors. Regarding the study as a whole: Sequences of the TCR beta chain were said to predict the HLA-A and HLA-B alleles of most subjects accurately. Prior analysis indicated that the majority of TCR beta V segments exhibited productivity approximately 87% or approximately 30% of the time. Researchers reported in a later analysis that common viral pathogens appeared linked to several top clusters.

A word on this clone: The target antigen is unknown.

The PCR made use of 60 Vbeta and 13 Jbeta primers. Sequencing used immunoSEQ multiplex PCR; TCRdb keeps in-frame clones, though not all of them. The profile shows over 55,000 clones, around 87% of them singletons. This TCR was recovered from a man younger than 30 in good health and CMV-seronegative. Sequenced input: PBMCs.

CDR3 in DNA: TGCAGCGTTGGGACAGGGGAGGTTTACGAGCAGTACTTC. It translates to CSVGTGEVYEQYF. V and J are TRBV29-1 and TRBJ2-7; TRBD1 agrees at 9 bases. The germline gives CDR1 SQVTM, CDR2 ANQGSEA. After removal of 4 bases from V and 4 bases from J, the junction contained 5 bases not matched to a gene. CDR3 length: 13 amino acids.